This TCR beta chain stems from a study of cytomegalovirus exposure and HLA in healthy donors. Findings and caveats of the study: It was taken for granted in presence/absence analyses that sequencing depth across donors was roughly uniform. Later, an analysis showed that TCR beta chains associated with HLA were more clonally expanded than others that were equally common.

Primers for the PCR totalled 60 Vbeta and 13 Jbeta. Sequencing was performed with immunoSEQ multiplex PCR; in TCRdb, only in-frame clones are kept and a portion is missing. The table records around 150,000 clones, more than 60% of them present only once. This clone occurred a few times. Its antigen is not known. The CDR3 contains 15 residues. In germline, CDR1 is MNHNS, CDR2 SASEGT. Trimming removed 0 bases from V and 4 bases from J; junction bases left unmatched: 2. The genes are TRBV6-1 and TRBJ2-3, with 9 bases identical to TRBD1. Material: PBMCs. This sequence originates from a male donor in good health and CMV-seronegative. CDR3 DNA sequence: TGTGCCAGCAGTGAAGCTAGGACAGGGGCAGATACGCAGTATTTT. Protein sequence: CASSEARTGADTQYF.